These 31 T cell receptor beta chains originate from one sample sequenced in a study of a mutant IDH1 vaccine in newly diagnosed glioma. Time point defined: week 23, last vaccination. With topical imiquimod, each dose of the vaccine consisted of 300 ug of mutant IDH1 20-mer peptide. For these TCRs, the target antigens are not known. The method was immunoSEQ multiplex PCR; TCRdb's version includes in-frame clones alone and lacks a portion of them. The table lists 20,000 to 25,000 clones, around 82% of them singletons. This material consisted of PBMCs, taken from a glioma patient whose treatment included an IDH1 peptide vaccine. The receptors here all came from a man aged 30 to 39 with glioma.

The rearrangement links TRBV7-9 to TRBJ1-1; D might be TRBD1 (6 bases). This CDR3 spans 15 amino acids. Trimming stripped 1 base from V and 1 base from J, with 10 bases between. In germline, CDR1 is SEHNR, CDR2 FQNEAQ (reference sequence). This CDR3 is CASSLGTGANTEAFF. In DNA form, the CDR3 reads TGTGCCAGCAGCTTAGGGACGGGGGCGAACACTGAAGCTTTCTTT.

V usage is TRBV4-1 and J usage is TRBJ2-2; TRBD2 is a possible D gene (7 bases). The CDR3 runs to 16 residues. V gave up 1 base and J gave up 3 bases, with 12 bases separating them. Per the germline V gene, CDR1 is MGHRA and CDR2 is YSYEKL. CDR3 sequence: CASSQVRGADTGELFF. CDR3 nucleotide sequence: TGCGCCAGCAGCCAAGTACGGGGGGCTGACACCGGGGAGCTGTTTTTT.

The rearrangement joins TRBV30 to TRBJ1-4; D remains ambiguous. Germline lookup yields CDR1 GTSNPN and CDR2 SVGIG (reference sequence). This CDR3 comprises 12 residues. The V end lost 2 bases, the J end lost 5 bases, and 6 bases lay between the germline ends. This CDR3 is CAWSWQNEKLFF. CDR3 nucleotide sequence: TGTGCCTGGAGTTGGCAGAATGAAAAACTGTTTTTT.

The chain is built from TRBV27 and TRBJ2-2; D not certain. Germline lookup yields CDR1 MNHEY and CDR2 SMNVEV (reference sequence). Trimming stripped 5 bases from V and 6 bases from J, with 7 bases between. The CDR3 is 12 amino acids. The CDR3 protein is CASSTYAGELFF. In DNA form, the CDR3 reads TGTGCCAGCAGTACGTATGCCGGGGAGCTGTTTTTT.

This CDR3 is CASSRRLASNYGYTF. CDR3 nucleotides: TGCGCCAGCAGCCGAAGACTAGCTTCTAACTATGGCTACACCTTC. V gene TRBV4-1 combines with J gene TRBJ1-2; D is undetermined. CDR3 length: 15 residues. Germline V lookup: CDR1 MGHRA, CDR2 YSYEKL. V gave up 4 bases and J gave up 0 bases, with 12 bases separating them.

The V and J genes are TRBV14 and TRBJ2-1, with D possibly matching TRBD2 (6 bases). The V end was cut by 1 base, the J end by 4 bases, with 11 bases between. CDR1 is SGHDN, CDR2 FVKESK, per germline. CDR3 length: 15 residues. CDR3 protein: CASSQGGGGYNEQFF. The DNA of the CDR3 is TGTGCCAGCAGCCAAGGGGGAGGAGGGTACAATGAGCAGTTCTTC.

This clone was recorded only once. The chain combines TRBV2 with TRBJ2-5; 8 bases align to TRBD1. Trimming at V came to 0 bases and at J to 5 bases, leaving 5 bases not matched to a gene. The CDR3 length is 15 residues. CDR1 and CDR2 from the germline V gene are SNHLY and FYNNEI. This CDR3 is CASSEALHRGETQYF. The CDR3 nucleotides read TGTGCCAGCAGTGAAGCGCTTCACAGGGGGGAGACCCAGTACTTC.

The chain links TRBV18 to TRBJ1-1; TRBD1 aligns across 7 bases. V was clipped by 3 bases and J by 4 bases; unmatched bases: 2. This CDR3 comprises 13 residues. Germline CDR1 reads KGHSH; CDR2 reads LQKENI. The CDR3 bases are TGTGCCAGCTCACCGACAGGGCCCACTGAAGCTTTCTTT. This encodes CASSPTGPTEAFF.

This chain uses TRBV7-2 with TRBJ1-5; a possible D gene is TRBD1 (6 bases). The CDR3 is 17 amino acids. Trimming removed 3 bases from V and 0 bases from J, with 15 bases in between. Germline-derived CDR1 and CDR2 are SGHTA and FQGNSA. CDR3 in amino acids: CASSLYQGRHSNQPQHF. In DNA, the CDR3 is TGTGCCAGCAGCTTGTACCAGGGGAGGCATAGCAATCAGCCCCAGCATTTT.

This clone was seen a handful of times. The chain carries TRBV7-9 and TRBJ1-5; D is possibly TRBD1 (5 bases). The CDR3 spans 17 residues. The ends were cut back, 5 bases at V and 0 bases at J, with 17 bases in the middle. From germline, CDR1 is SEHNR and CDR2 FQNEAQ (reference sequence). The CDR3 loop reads CASSMSGTFLSNQPQHF. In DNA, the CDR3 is TGTGCCAGCAGCATGTCCGGGACCTTCCTTAGCAATCAGCCCCAGCATTTT.

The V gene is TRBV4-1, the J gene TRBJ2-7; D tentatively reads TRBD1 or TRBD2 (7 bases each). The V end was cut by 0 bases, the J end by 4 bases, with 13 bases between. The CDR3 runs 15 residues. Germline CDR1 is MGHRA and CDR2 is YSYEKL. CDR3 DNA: TGCGCCAGCAGCCAAGAGGGAGGGGGCAGTTACGAGCAGTACTTC. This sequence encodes CASSQEGGGSYEQYF.

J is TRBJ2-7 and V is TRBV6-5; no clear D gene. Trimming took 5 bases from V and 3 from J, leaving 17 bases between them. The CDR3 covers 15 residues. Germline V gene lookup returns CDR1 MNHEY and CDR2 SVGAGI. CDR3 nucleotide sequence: TGTGCCAGCAGTACAACCACCCGACGGAACTACGAGCAGTACTTC. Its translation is CASSTTTRRNYEQYF.

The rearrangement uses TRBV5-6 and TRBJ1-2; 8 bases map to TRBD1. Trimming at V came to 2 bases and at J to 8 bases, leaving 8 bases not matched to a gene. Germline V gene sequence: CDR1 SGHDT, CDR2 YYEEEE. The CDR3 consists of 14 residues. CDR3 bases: TGTGCCAGCAGCTTAAGACAGGGGAACGGCGGCTACACCTTC. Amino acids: CASSLRQGNGGYTF.

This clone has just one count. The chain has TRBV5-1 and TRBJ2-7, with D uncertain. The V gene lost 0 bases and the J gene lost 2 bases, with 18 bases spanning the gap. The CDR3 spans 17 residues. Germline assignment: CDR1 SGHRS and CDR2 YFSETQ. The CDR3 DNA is TGCGCCAGCAGCTTGGCCAATTTAGCATATGAGACCTACGAGCAGTACTTC. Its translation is CASSLANLAYETYEQYF.

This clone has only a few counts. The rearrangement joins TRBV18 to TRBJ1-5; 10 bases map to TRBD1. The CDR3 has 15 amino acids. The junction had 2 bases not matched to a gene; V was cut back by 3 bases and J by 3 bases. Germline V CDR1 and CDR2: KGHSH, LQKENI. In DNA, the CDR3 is TGTGCCAGCTCACCCGGGACAGGGGACAATCAGCCCCAGCATTTT. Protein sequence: CASSPGTGDNQPQHF.

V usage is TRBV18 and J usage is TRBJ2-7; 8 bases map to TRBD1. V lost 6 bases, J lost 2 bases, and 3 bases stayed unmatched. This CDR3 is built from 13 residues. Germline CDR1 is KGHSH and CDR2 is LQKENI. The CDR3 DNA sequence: TGTGCCAGCTCCCCGGACAGGGCCTACGAGCAGTACTTC. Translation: CASSPDRAYEQYF. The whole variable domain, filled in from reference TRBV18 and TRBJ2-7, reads NAGVMQNPRHLVRRRGQEARLRCSPMKGHSHVYWYRQLPEEGLKFMVYLQKENIIDESGMPKERFSAEFPKEGPSILRIQQVVRGDSAAYFCASSPDRAYEQYFGPGTRLTVT.

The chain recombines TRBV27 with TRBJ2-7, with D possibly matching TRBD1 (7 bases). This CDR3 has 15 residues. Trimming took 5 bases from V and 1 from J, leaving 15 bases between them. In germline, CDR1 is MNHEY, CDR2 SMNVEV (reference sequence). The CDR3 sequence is CASSTGGTASYEQYF. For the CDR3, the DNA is TGTGCCAGCAGTACGGGCGGGACAGCTTCCTACGAGCAGTACTTC.

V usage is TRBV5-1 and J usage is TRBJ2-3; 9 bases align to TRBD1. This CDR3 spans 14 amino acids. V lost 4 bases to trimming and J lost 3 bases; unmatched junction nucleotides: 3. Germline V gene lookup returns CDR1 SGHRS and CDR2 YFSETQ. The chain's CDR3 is CASSPGQGTDTQYF. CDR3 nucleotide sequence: TGCGCCAGCAGCCCGGGACAGGGTACAGATACGCAGTATTTT.

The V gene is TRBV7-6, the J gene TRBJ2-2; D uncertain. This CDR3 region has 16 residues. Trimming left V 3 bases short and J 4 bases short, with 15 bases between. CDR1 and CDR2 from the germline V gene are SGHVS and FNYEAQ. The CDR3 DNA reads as TGTGCCAGCAGCTTCAGCGAAGGGCGGCCCACCGGGGAGCTGTTTTTT. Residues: CASSFSEGRPTGELFF. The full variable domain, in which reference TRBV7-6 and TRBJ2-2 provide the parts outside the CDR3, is GAGVSQSPRYKVTKRGQDVALRCDPISGHVSLYWYRQALGQGPEFLTYFNYEAQQDKSGLPNDRFSAERPEGSISTLTIQRTEQRDSAMYRCASSFSEGRPTGELFFGEGSRLTVL.

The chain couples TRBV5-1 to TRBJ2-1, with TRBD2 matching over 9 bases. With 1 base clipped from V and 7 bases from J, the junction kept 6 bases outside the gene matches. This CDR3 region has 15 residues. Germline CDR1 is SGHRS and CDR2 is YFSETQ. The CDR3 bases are TGCGCCAGCAGCTTGTTAGTAGCGGGGGATAATGAGCAGTTCTTC. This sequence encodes CASSLLVAGDNEQFF.

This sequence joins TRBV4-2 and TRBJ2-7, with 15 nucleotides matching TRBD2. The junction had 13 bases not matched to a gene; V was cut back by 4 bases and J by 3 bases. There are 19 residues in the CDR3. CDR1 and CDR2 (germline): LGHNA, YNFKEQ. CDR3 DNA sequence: TGTGCCAGCAGCCCAGGGACTAGCGGGAGGAAGGTCGTCGTCTACGAGCAGTACTTC. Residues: CASSPGTSGRKVVVYEQYF.

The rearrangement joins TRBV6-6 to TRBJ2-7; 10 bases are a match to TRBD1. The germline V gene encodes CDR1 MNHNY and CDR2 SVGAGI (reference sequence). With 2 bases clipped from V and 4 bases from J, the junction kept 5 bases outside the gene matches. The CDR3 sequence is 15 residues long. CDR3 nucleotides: TGTGCCAGCAGTTACCCCGGACAGGGGGGTTACGAGCAGTACTTC. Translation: CASSYPGQGGYEQYF.

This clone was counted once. The CDR3 DNA is TGTGCCAGTAAGGGGAGCCTATCGACAGATACGCAGTATTTT. Translating it yields CASKGSLSTDTQYF. The chain has TRBV2 and TRBJ2-3, with D perhaps being TRBD1 or TRBD2 (5 bases each). V was clipped by 9 bases and J by 3 bases, with 16 bases between them. Germline V CDR1 and CDR2: SNHLY, FYNNEI. This CDR3 contains 14 residues.

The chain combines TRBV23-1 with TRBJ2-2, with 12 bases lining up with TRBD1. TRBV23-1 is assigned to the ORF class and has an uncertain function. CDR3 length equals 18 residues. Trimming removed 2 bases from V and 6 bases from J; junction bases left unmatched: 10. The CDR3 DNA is TGCGCCAGCAGTCAAATGATGGGACAGGGGGCTATAGCCGGGGAGCTGTTTTTT. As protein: CASSQMMGQGAIAGELFF.

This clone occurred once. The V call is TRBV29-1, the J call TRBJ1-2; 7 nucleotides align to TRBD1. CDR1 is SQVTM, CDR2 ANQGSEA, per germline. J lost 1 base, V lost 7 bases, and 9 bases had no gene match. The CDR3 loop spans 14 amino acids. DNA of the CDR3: TGCAGCGCTTTGGGACAGAATCATAACTATGGCTACACCTTC. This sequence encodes CSALGQNHNYGYTF.

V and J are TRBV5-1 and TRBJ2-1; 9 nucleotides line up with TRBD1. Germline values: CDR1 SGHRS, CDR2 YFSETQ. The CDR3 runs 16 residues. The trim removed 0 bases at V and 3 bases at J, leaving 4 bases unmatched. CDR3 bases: TGCGCCAGCAGCTTGGAGGGGACAGGGCTCTACAATGAGCAGTTCTTC. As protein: CASSLEGTGLYNEQFF.

CDR3 region: CASCYSGTGAEAFF. The CDR3 DNA follows: TGCGCCAGCTGTTATTCCGGGACAGGGGCTGAAGCTTTCTTT. The chain combines TRBV5-1 with TRBJ1-1; 10 nucleotides align to TRBD1. This CDR3 comprises 14 residues. With 7 bases clipped from V and 6 bases from J, the junction kept 9 bases outside the gene matches. Germline assignment: CDR1 SGHRS and CDR2 YFSETQ. The full variable domain, completed using reference TRBV5-1 and TRBJ1-1, is KAGVTQTPRYLIKTRGQQVTLSCSPISGHRSVSWYQQTPGQGLQFLFEYFSETQRNKGNFPGRFSGRQFSNSRSEMNVSTLELGDSALYLCASCYSGTGAEAFFGQGTRLTVV.

CDR3 loop: CASSENTGANTEAFF. In DNA, the CDR3 is TGTGCCAGCAGCGAGAACACAGGGGCGAACACTGAAGCTTTCTTT. This chain links TRBV7-9 with TRBJ1-1; 7 bases are a match to TRBD1. Germline V gene lookup returns CDR1 SEHNR and CDR2 FQNEAQ (reference sequence). CDR3 size: 15 residues. Losses at the gene ends were 5 bases for V and 1 base for J; bases not matched to a gene: 7.

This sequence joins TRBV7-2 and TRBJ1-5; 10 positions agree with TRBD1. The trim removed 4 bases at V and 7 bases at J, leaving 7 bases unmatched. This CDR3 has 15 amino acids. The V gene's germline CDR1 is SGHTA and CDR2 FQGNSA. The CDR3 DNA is TGTGCCAGCAGCTCCGGACAGGGGGAACGGCAGCCCCAGCATTTT. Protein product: CASSSGQGERQPQHF.

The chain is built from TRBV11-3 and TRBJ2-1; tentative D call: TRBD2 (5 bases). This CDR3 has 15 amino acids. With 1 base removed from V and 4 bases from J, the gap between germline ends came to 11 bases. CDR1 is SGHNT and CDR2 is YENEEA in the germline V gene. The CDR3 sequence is CASSLGEMGYNEQFF. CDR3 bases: TGTGCCAGCAGCTTAGGGGAGATGGGTTACAATGAGCAGTTCTTC.

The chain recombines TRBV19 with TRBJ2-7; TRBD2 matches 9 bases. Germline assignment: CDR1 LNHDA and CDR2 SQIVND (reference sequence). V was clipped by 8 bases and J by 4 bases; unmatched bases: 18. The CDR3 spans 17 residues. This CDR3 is CASQMGTPGGRGYEQYF. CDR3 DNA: TGTGCCAGTCAGATGGGGACGCCCGGCGGGAGGGGTTACGAGCAGTACTTC.